One and the same sample provided the 3 T cell receptor beta chains below, sequenced in a study of T-cell memory formation after mild COVID-19. MiXCR was run by TCRdb on the 5' RACE reads, yielding one entry per CDR3 protein. The data hold 300,000 to 400,000 distinct CDR3 sequences, with around a sixth observed a single time. Sequenced sample: PBMCs or a T cell subset sorted from them (not recorded which). Every receptor here comes from a man younger than 30 who had mild COVID-19 (a few samples of this study predate the infection). Cell type and time point are not known.

This clonotype was seen only a few times. The V and J genes are TRBV7-8 and TRBJ1-1; D perhaps matches TRBD1 (5 bases). The CDR3 is made up of 11 amino acids. Deletions cut 6 bases from V and 10 bases from J, with 12 bases between. Germline lookup yields CDR1 SGHVS and CDR2 FQNEAQ. CDR3 sequence: CASSRGDSAFF. The CDR3, as DNA: TGTGCCAGCAGTCGGGGCGACTCAGCTTTCTTT. Based on the CDR3 plus reference TRBV7-8 and TRBJ1-1, the full variable domain is GAGVSQSPRYKVAKRGQDVALRCDPISGHVSLFWYQQALGQGPEFLTYFQNEAQLDKSGLPSDRFFAERPEGSVSTLKIQRTQQEDSAVYLCASSRGDSAFFGQGTRLTVV.

V gene TRBV12-3 or TRBV12-4 combines with J gene TRBJ2-3; D might be TRBD1 or TRBD2, each matching 5 bases. This CDR3 contains 13 residues. Trimming cost V 6 bases and J 2 bases, with 9 bases left between them. The CDR3 nucleotides read TGTGCCAGCAGGAGGGGATTCACAGATACGCAGTATTTT. Its protein product is CASRRGFTDTQYF.

V usage is TRBV6-1 and J usage is TRBJ1-5; D is ambiguous. Germline values: CDR1 MNHNS, CDR2 SASEGT. V lost 10 bases, J lost 2 bases, and 18 bases lay in between. This CDR3 contains 15 residues. The CDR3, as DNA: TGTGCCACCTATGACCTCGGTAGCGGCAATCAGCCCCAGCATTTT. Translated: CATYDLGSGNQPQHF.